The source of this TCR beta chain is a study of PD-L1 blockade in urothelial cancer. The repertoire was sequenced with immunoSEQ multiplex PCR; TCRdb's copy has only in-frame clones and lacks some. The table includes approximately 26,000 clones, around 88% detected once. Locally advanced or metastatic urothelial carcinoma was present in patients. There are 18 residues in the CDR3. Germline trimming cut 1 base from V and 7 bases from J; bases unmatched to any gene: 14. CDR1 and CDR2 from the germline V gene are MGHRA and YSYEKL. The sequencing used PBMCs, collected around atezolizumab (anti-PD-L1) treatment. This clonotype was sampled from a man between 60 and 75 years old with urothelial cancer. The V call is TRBV4-1, the J call TRBJ2-1, with TRBD2 matching 9 bases. The CDR3 sequence: CASSQAPAGGPAGNEQFF. CDR3 DNA: TGCGCCAGCAGCCAAGCCCCTGCGGGAGGGCCGGCGGGAAATGAGCAGTTCTTC.